A single sample gave rise to the 19 T cell receptor beta chains below, sequenced in a study of blood T cell repertoires in COVID-19. Generated by immunoSEQ multiplex PCR, the TCRdb table keeps only in-frame clones and is missing some. The sample records about 89,000 clones, approximately 79% being singletons. The sample taken for sequencing was peripheral blood. Receptor source: a woman aged 80 or older with acute or convalescent COVID-19.

This clone has a count of ten or more. The rearrangement uses TRBV7-9 and TRBJ1-1, with 9 bases aligning to TRBD1. V dropped 3 bases and J dropped 4; count of bases not matched to a gene: 6. The CDR3 sequence is 15 residues long. Germline V gene data show CDR1 as SEHNR and CDR2 as FQNEAQ (reference sequence). CDR3 region: CASSFGTGSFTEAFF. The CDR3 region has the DNA TGTGCCAGCAGCTTCGGGACAGGGTCATTCACTGAAGCTTTCTTT. The entire variable domain, with the rest obtained from reference TRBV7-9 and TRBJ1-1, is as follows: DTGVSQNPRHKITKRGQNVTFRCDPISEHNRLYWYRQTLGQGPEFLTYFQNEAQLEKSRLLSDRFSAERPKGSFSTLEIQRTEQGDSAMYLCASSFGTGSFTEAFFGQGTRLTVV.

The chain joins TRBV23-1 to TRBJ1-1; D not resolved. TRBV23-1 is an ORF for which the function is uncertain. The CDR3 totals 13 residues. Trimming cost V 6 bases and J 1 base, with 9 bases left between them. In DNA, the CDR3 is TGCGCCAGCAGGGTTCGGGAGAACACTGAAGCTTTCTTT. This sequence encodes CASRVRENTEAFF.

This chain uses TRBV2 with TRBJ2-1; 7 bases are a match to TRBD1. This CDR3 has 15 amino acids. V lost 6 bases to trimming and J lost 3 bases; unmatched junction nucleotides: 8. The germline V gene has CDR1 SNHLY and CDR2 FYNNEI. As DNA, the CDR3 is TGTGCCAGCAGACAGGACAGGAGAATCTACAATGAGCAGTTCTTC. It encodes CASRQDRRIYNEQFF.

This clone has more than one count but fewer than ten. The CDR3 coding sequence is TGTGCCAGCAGCTTAGCCCGAATAGCGAACACTGAAGCTTTCTTT. Its protein is CASSLARIANTEAFF. The rearrangement joins TRBV7-9 to TRBJ1-1, with D unclear. The length of the CDR3 is 15 residues. Germline CDR1 and CDR2: SEHNR and FQNEAQ (reference sequence). V lost 0 bases, J lost 1 base, and 9 bases lay in between. Together with reference TRBV7-9 and TRBJ1-1, the CDR3 gives the full variable domain: DTGVSQNPRHKITKRGQNVTFRCDPISEHNRLYWYRQTLGQGPEFLTYFQNEAQLEKSRLLSDRFSAERPKGSFSTLEIQRTEQGDSAMYLCASSLARIANTEAFFGQGTRLTVV.

This chain connects TRBV27 to TRBJ1-4; 8 bases are shared with TRBD1. The ends lost 2 bases at V and 8 bases at J; junction bases unmatched: 10. Germline values: CDR1 MNHEY, CDR2 SMNVEV (reference sequence). The CDR3 sequence is 16 residues long. CDR3 sequence (DNA): TGTGCCAGCAGTTTAAGTCAAACAGGGGGTCGGGAAAAACTGTTTTTT. Its translation: CASSLSQTGGREKLFF.

The rearrangement joins TRBV29-1 to TRBJ2-1; 14 bases are a match to TRBD2. Germline trimming cut 7 bases from V and 12 bases from J; bases unmatched to any gene: 5. The CDR3 is made up of 12 amino acids. CDR1 and CDR2 (germline): SQVTM, ANQGSEA. The CDR3 spells CSAGLAGVVQFF. For the CDR3, the DNA is TGCAGCGCGGGACTAGCGGGGGTTGTGCAGTTCTTC.

The rearrangement links TRBV24-1 to TRBJ2-1, with TRBD2 identical over 9 bases. The CDR3 covers 14 residues. CDR1 and CDR2 (germline): KGHDR, SFDVKD. The V segment lost 3 bases and the J segment 15 bases; nucleotides outside the gene matches: 11. The CDR3 sequence: CATSDRAGGHRLFF. CDR3 DNA sequence: TGTGCCACCAGTGATCGGGCGGGGGGGCACAGGTTGTTCTTC.

This clone was detected only a few times. V usage is TRBV5-4 and J usage is TRBJ1-1; 7 bases match TRBD1. The V gene end was trimmed by 2 bases and the J gene end by 5 bases; junction bases not matched to a gene: 9. This CDR3 comprises 15 residues. Germline loops: CDR1 SGHNT, CDR2 YYREEE (reference sequence). The CDR3 protein is CASSFYRGSKTEAFF. For the CDR3, the DNA is TGTGCCAGCAGCTTTTACAGGGGTAGTAAAACTGAAGCTTTCTTT.

This clone occurred once. DNA of the CDR3: TGTGCCAGCAGTTTACAAGACCCGAGGGCTGAAGCTTTCTTT. It yields the protein CASSLQDPRAEAFF. The chain uses TRBV28 and TRBJ1-1; D is unclear. Trimming removed 2 bases at V and 6 bases at J, with 13 bases between. Germline V gene lookup returns CDR1 MDHEN and CDR2 SYDVKM. The CDR3 has 14 amino acids.

The chain recombines TRBV4-2 with TRBJ2-5; 7 positions agree with TRBD2. Trimming cost V 4 bases and J 4 bases; bases outside gene matches: 6. The CDR3 spans 14 residues. Per germline, CDR1 LGHNA and CDR2 YNFKEQ. The CDR3: CASSRSGEAETQYF. In DNA form, the CDR3 reads TGTGCCAGCAGCCGGAGCGGGGAGGCAGAGACCCAGTACTTC.

The chain recombines TRBV6-5 with TRBJ1-1, with D perhaps TRBD1 (5 bases). There are 15 residues in the CDR3. V gave up 6 bases and J gave up 5 bases, with 19 bases separating them. Germline CDR1 MNHEY, CDR2 SVGAGI. CDR3 nucleotide sequence: TGTGCCAGCAGCTACCGCGGGGTAGGGGATACTGAAGCTTTCTTT. Translation: CASSYRGVGDTEAFF.

This chain connects TRBV12-3 or TRBV12-4 to TRBJ2-5; tentative D call: TRBD1 (5 bases). This CDR3 has 13 amino acids. V was pared by 6 bases and J by 9 bases, with 17 bases between. CDR3 sequence: CASRLQDQGAQYF. Written as DNA, the CDR3 is TGTGCCAGCAGACTACAGGACCAGGGCGCCCAGTACTTC.

The gene calls are TRBV19 and TRBJ2-5; 7 bases fit TRBD1. Trimming removed 4 bases from V and 4 bases from J; junction bases left unmatched: 9. This CDR3 contains 15 residues. Germline V gene data show CDR1 as LNHDA and CDR2 as SQIVND (reference sequence). The CDR3 sequence is CASSRTQGFRETQYF. In DNA, the CDR3 is TGTGCCAGTAGTAGGACACAGGGGTTCAGAGAGACCCAGTACTTC. Drawing the rest from reference TRBV19 and TRBJ2-5, the complete variable domain is DGGITQSPKYLFRKEGQNVTLSCEQNLNHDAMYWYRQDPGQGLRLIYYSQIVNDFQKGDIAEGYSVSREKKESFPLTVTSAQKNPTAFYLCASSRTQGFRETQYFGPGTRLLVL.

V gene TRBV29-1 combines with J gene TRBJ1-2, with a weak D call TRBD1 (5 bases). CDR1 is SQVTM, CDR2 ANQGSEA, per germline. The V and J ends lost 6 bases and 8 bases respectively, with 13 bases between them. This CDR3 comprises 11 residues. The CDR3 spells CSVGGEEGYTF. DNA for the CDR3: TGCAGCGTGGGAGGGGAGGAGGGCTACACCTTC.

The table lists this clone with a few counts. The V gene is TRBV10-3, the J gene TRBJ2-7, with 8 bases identical to TRBD1. Germline V gene lookup returns CDR1 ENHRY and CDR2 SYGVKD. V lost 3 bases, J lost 5 bases, and 6 bases stayed unmatched. This CDR3 has 14 amino acids. The CDR3 DNA follows: TGTGCCATCAGTGACCGGACAGGGTCCCACGAGCAGTACTTC. Its translation: CAISDRTGSHEQYF.

J is TRBJ2-3 and V is TRBV19; TRBD1 matches 10 bases. Germline V gene sequence: CDR1 LNHDA, CDR2 SQIVND (reference sequence). This CDR3 has 15 residues. J was trimmed by 2 bases and V by 5 bases; bases with no gene match: 4. The CDR3 loop reads CASSAGTGDTDTQYF. DNA for the CDR3: TGTGCCAGTAGTGCCGGGACAGGGGACACAGATACGCAGTATTTT.

The gene calls are TRBV19 and TRBJ2-1, with D uncertain. V was trimmed by 5 bases and J by 0 bases, leaving 8 bases between them. CDR3 size: 14 residues. The germline CDR1 and CDR2 sequences are LNHDA and SQIVND (reference sequence). The CDR3 spells CASSLLTSYNEQFF. The CDR3 DNA sequence: TGTGCCAGTAGTCTATTAACCTCCTACAATGAGCAGTTCTTC.

The CDR3 nucleotides are TGTGCCAGCAGCTTAGATCGTTTGAGGACAGGGGGATCCACCGGGGAGCTGTTTTTT. It yields the protein CASSLDRLRTGGSTGELFF. The J gene is TRBJ2-2, the V gene TRBV11-2, with TRBD1 matching 10 bases. V gave up 0 bases and J gave up 4 bases; unmatched junction bases: 11. CDR3 length: 19 amino acids. Germline-derived CDR1 and CDR2 are SGHAT and FQNNGV.

The chain carries TRBV7-9 and TRBJ1-2; TRBD1 matches at 7 bases. Germline CDR1 reads SEHNR; CDR2 reads FQNEAQ (reference sequence). The CDR3 consists of 15 residues. V gave up 5 bases and J gave up 4 bases; unmatched junction bases: 10. The DNA for the CDR3 is TGTGCCAGCAGCCCGGGACAGAGAGACACCTATGGCTACACCTTC. Translating gives CASSPGQRDTYGYTF.